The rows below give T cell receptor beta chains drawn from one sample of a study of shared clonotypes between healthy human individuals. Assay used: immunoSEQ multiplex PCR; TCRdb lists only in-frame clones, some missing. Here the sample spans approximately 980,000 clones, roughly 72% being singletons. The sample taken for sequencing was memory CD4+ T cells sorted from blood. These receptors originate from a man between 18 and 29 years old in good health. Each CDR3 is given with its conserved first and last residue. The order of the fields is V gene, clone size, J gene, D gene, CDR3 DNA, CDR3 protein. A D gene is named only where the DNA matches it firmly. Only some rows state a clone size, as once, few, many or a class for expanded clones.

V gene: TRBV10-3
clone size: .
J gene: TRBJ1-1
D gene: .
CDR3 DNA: TGTGCCATCAACGTAGACAGAAACACTGAAGCTTTCTTT
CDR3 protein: CAINVDRNTEAFF

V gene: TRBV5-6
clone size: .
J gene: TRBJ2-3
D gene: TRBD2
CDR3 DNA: TGTGCCAGCAGCTTGGGACTAGCGGGCAAGGGCACAGATACGCAGTATTTT
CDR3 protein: CASSLGLAGKGTDTQYF

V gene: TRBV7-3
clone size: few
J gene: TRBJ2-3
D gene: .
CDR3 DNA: TGTGCCAGCAGCTTAGACGGAACTAGCACAGATACGCAGTATTTT
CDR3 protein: CASSLDGTSTDTQYF

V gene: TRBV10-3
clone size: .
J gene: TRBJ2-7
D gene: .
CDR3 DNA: TGTGCCATCAGTGAAGTCAGTTACGAGCAGTACTTC
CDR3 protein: CAISEVSYEQYF

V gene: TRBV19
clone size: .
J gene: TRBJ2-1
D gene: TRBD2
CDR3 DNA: TGTGCCAGTAGTATGGATGGAGGGACTAGCGGCAATGAGCAGTTCTTC
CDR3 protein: CASSMDGGTSGNEQFF

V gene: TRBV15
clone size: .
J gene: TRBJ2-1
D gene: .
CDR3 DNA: TGTGCCACCAGCAGAGATCAAGGGATGGGGCCGTTCTTC
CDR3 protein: CATSRDQGMGPFF

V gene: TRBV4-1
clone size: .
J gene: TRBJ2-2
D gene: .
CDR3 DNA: TGCGCCAGCAGCCAAGTAAACAGTCCCACCGGGGAGCTGTTTTTT
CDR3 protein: CASSQVNSPTGELFF

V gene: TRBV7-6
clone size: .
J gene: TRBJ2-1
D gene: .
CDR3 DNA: TGTGCCAGCACTTACCCTCCGGGACCAGACTACAATGAGCAGTTCTTC
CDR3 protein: CASTYPPGPDYNEQFF

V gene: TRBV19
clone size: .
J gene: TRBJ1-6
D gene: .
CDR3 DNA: TGTGCCAGTAGTATGGCCACAGGGAAGTGGAACTCACCCCTCCACTTT
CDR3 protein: CASSMATGKWNSPLHF

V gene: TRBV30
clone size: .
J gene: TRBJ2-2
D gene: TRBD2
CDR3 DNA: TGTGCCTGGAACATTCTAGCGGGGCAGCGCGGGGAGCTGTTTTTT
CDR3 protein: CAWNILAGQRGELFF

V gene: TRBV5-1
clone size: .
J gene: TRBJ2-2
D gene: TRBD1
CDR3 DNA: TGCGCCAGCAGCTTCGGGGACAGGGAAACCGGGGAGCTGTTTTTT
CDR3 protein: CASSFGDRETGELFF

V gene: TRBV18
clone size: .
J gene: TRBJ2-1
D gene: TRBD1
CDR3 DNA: TGTGCCAGCTCCCCCATACCGACAGGGGGCTATGAGCAGTTCTTC
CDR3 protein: CASSPIPTGGYEQFF

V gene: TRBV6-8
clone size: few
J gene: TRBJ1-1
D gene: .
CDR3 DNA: TGTGCCAGCAGCGCGCTTTCCCCGACAGGTGATGATGAAGCTTTCTTT
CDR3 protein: CASSALSPTGDDEAFF

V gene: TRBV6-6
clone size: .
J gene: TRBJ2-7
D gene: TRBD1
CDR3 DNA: TGTGCCATCGCACAACCGGGACAGGGCGTCTACGAGCAGTACTTC
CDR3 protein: CAIAQPGQGVYEQYF

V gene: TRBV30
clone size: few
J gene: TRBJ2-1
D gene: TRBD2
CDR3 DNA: TGTGCCTTTAGCGGGGGGGCTTACAATGAGCAGTTCTTC
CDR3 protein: CAFSGGAYNEQFF

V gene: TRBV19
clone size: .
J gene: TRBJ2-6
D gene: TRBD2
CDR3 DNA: TGTGCCAGTAGTATAGATCCCCGGACTAGCGGGATCGGGACTGGGGCCAACGTCCTGACTTTC
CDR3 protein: CASSIDPRTSGIGTGANVLTF

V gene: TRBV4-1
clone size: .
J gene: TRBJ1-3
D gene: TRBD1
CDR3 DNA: TGCGCCAGCAGCCCACAGGGGCACGGAAACACCATATATTTT
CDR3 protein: CASSPQGHGNTIYF

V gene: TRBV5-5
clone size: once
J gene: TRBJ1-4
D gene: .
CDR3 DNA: TGTGCCAGCAGCCTGCCGGAGGCAAGGGATGAAAAACTGTTTTTT
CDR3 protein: CASSLPEARDEKLFF

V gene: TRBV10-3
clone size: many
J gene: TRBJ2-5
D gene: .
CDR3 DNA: TGTGCCATCAGTGGGGCGGCAGAACAAGAGACCCAGTACTTC
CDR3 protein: CAISGAAEQETQYF

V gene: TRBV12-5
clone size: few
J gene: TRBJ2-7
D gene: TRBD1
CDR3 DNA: TGTGCTAGTGGTTTCAACCAGGGGGTGCCCTACGAGCAGTACTTC
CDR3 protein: CASGFNQGVPYEQYF

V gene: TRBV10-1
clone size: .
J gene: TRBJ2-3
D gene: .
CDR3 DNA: TGCGCCAGCAGTGAGTCGCGACTAGAGCAGCAGTATTTT
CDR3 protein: CASSESRLEQQYF

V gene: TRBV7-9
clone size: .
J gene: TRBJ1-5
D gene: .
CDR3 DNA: TGTGCCAGCAGCCCAATGGGGGATTCGAATCAGCCCCAGCATTTT
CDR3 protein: CASSPMGDSNQPQHF

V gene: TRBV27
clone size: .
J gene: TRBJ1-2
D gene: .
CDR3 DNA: TGTGCCAGCAGTAGGGCAGGGGTAAACTATGGCTACACCTTC
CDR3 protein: CASSRAGVNYGYTF

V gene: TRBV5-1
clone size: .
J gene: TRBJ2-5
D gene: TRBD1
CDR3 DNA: TGCGCCAGCAGCTCCGGACAGGGAAAGGGGGAGACCCAGTACTTC
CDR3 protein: CASSSGQGKGETQYF

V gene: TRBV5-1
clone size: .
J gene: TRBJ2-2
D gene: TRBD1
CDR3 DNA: TGCGCCAGCAGTTCGGGACAGGGTACGGGGGAGCTGTTTTTT
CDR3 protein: CASSSGQGTGELFF

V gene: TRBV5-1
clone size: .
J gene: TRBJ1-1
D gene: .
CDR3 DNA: TGCGCCAGCAGCATGGACGCCTATCTACCGAACACTGAAGCTTTCTTT
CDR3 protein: CASSMDAYLPNTEAFF

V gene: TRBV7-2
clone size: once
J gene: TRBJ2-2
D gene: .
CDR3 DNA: TGTGCCAGCAGCTTATCGGGGATCCAACTGCCCGGGGAGCTGTTTTTT
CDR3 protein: CASSLSGIQLPGELFF

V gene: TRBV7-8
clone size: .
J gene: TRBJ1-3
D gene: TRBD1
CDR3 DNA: TGTGCCAGCAGCCTGGGACAGGGAGATGGAAACACCATATATTTT
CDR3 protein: CASSLGQGDGNTIYF

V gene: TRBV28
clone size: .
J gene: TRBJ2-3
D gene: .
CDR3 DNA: TGTGCCAGCAGTTTGTCGTCGGACAGCACAGATACGCAGTATTTT
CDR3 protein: CASSLSSDSTDTQYF

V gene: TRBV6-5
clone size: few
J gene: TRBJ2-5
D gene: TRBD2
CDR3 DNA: TGTGCCAGCAGTTACTCCGCCCTAGCGGGAGGAGAGACCCAGTACTTC
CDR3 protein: CASSYSALAGGETQYF

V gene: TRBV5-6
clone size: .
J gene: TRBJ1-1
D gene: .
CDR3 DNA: TGTGCCAGCAGCTGGGGGCGGGGGAACACTGAAGCTTTCTTT
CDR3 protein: CASSWGRGNTEAFF

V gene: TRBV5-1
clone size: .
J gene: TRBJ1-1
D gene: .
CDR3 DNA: TGCGCCAGCAGGCATAGTGGGACGGAAAACACTGAAGCTTTCTTT
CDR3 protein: CASRHSGTENTEAFF

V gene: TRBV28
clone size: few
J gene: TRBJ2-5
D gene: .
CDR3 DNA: TGTGCCAGCAGTTCCCCTATAGCGGTGCCCAAGACCCAGTACTTC
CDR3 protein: CASSSPIAVPKTQYF

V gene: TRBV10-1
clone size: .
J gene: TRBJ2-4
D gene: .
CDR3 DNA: TGCGCCAGCAGTGACTCAGGGAATCAAAACATTCAGTACTTC
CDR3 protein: CASSDSGNQNIQYF

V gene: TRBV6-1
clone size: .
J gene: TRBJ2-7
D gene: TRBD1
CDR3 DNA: TGTGCCACCTCCGGGGACAGGCCCTACGAGCAGTACTTC
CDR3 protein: CATSGDRPYEQYF

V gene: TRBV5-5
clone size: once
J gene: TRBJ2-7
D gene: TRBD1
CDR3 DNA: TGTGCCAGCAGCGCACAGGGGATCTACGAGCAGTACTTC
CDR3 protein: CASSAQGIYEQYF

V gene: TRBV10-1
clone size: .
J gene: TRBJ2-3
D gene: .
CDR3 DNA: TGCGCCAGCAGTGAGTCGGGTCGAGGTGATACGCAGTATTTT
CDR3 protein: CASSESGRGDTQYF

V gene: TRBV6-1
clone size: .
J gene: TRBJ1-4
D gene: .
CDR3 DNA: TGTGCCAGCAGTGATGACAGAGTGACTAATGAAAAACTGTTTTTT
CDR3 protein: CASSDDRVTNEKLFF

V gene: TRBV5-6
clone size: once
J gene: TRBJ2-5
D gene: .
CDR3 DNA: TGTGCCAGCACTATGCTCGGGGGGCTCCAAGAGACCCAGTACTTC
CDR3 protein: CASTMLGGLQETQYF

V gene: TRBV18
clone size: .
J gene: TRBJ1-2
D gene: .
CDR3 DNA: TGTGCCAGCTCACCAATCAGGACGGAGGGCTACACCTTC
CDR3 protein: CASSPIRTEGYTF

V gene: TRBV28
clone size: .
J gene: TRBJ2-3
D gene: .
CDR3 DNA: TGTGCCAGTCATTTGGGGGGGCAGGGGCGAGATACGCAGTATTTT
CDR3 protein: CASHLGGQGRDTQYF

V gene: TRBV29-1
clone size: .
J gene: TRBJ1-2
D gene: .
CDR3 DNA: TGCAGCGCGACCGGGACCCCATACACCTTC
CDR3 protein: CSATGTPYTF

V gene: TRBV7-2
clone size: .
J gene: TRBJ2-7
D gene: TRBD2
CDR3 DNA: TGTGCCAGCGGCGGGCGGGAGGGCGAGCAGTACTTC
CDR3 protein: CASGGREGEQYF

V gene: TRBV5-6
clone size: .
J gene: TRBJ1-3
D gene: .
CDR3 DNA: TGTGCCAGCAGCTCGGACCGATCTCTAAACACCATATATTTT
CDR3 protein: CASSSDRSLNTIYF

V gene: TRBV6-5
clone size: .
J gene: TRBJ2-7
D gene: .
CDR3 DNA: TGTGCCAGCAGTTATGTGGGGGGCCCACCCTACGAGCAGTACTTC
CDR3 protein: CASSYVGGPPYEQYF